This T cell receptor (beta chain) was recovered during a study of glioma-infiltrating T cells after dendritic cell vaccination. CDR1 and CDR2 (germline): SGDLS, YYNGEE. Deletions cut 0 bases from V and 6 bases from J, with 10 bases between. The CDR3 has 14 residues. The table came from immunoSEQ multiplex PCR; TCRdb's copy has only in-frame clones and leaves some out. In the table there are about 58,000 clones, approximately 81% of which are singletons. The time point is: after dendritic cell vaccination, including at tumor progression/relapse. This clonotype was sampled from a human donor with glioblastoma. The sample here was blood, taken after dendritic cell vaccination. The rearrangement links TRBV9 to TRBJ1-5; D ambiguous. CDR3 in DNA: TGTGCCAGCAGCGTAGGAGGTTCGGGTCAGCCCCAGCATTTT. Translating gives CASSVGGSGQPQHF.